This is a list of T cell receptor beta chains from one sample in a study of blood T cell repertoires in COVID-19. Here immunoSEQ multiplex PCR was the method, and the copy in TCRdb shows in-frame clones only, minus some. The profile shows a few hundred thousand clones, around four fifths of them singletons. The sequenced sample was peripheral blood. These receptors came from a woman at least 80 years old with active or convalescent COVID-19. The conserved cysteine and the conserved F or W are not part of the CDR3 here. A D gene is named only where the DNA matches it firmly.

>11|TRBV5-1|TRBJ2-5|.
ASTEGDQETQY
>11|TRBV30|TRBJ2-7|.
AWNGGSAYEQY
>13|TRBV6-1|TRBJ2-1|TRBD2
ASSDPGLAFNEQF
>13|TRBV15|TRBJ1-3|.
ATASGEGAGNTIY
>13|TRBV2|TRBJ2-1|TRBD2
ASRVMAGGPDEQF
>12|TRBV4-1|TRBJ1-1|TRBD1
ASSPADRVTEAF
>15|TRBV4-1|TRBJ2-7|TRBD2
ASSQGLAGVARGEQY
>13|TRBV10-3|TRBJ2-1|TRBD2
AINSAGVPYNEQF
>15|TRBV19|TRBJ1-2|TRBD1
ASTMFRDRGLGYGYT
>19|TRBV4-3|TRBJ1-4|.
ASSQEALGEDRTRTNEKLF
>12|TRBV7-9|TRBJ1-4|.
ASRRQATNEKLF
>13|TRBV7-2|TRBJ2-7|.
ASSFVTGTAYEQY
>15|TRBV7-2|TRBJ1-6|.
ASSLVGSTFYNSPLH
>11|TRBV29-1|TRBJ1-2|.
SVFLVSNYGYT
>11|TRBV5-6|TRBJ1-2|TRBD1
ASSLNRGGGYT
>14|TRBV7-9|TRBJ2-1|TRBD1
ASSSPDRALEDEQF
>15|TRBV28|TRBJ1-1|.
ASSLFGQGSSYTEAF
>10|TRBV5-6|TRBJ2-7|.
ASSLAFYEQY
>9|TRBV12-3/TRBV12-4|TRBJ2-7|.
ASSRGYEQY
>12|TRBV27|TRBJ1-2|.
ASSLWGRAGGYT
>16|TRBV5-1|TRBJ1-2|TRBD1
ASSLVVLGGSTGYGYT
>13|TRBV11-2|TRBJ2-1|TRBD1
ASRPTGSSYNEQF
>13|TRBV18|TRBJ1-5|TRBD1
ASSAGQGEWQPQH
>11|TRBV29-1|TRBJ1-6|TRBD1
SVVTGKNSPLH
>16|TRBV6-4|TRBJ2-1|TRBD2
ARPGLAGGRKGDNEQF
>13|TRBV6-2/TRBV6-3|TRBJ1-2|.
ASSYSVGSGEGYT
>11|TRBV18|TRBJ1-2|TRBD1
ASSQGQGYGYT
>12|TRBV6-5|TRBJ2-7|TRBD1
ASSYASDRGEQY
>10|TRBV6-5|TRBJ1-6|.
PWGQGGSPLH
>14|TRBV5-1|TRBJ2-1|TRBD2
ASSPGTSGRYNEQF
>13|TRBV4-1|TRBJ1-5|.
ASSQEAGLNQPQH
>15|TRBV4-3|TRBJ1-1|.
ASSQGAGLGLNTEAF
>12|TRBV5-5|TRBJ2-3|.
ASSTGTSTDTQY
>10|TRBV6-6|TRBJ1-2|TRBD1
ASSFDRGGYT
>14|TRBV30|TRBJ2-3|TRBD2
AWSPGTSGFTDTQY
>13|TRBV18|TRBJ2-2|.
ASSPKQSNTGELF